This is a list of T cell receptor beta chains from one sample in a study of CD4 and CD8 cells across lung adenocarcinoma regions. Each CDR3 protein is one row after TCRdb ran MiXCR on the PCR reads. The sample lists 8,200 or so distinct CDR3 sequences, 45% to 70% occurring once. The specimen sequenced was CD4+ T cells from the center of a lung tumor. The receptor set was obtained from a female donor with lung adenocarcinoma. The CD4 and CD8 labels of this study may be unreliable. Both conserved end residues are part of each CDR3. The order of the fields is clone size, D gene, J gene, V gene, CDR3 protein, CDR3 DNA. The D gene is left open where the match is weak. A row's size may be missing; if present it is once, few, many or a size class.

>.|.|TRBJ2-3|TRBV4-1
CARGLSGGSTETQYF
TGCGCCAGGGGCCTCTCCGGGGGTAGCACAGAGACGCAGTATTTT
>.|.|TRBJ2-4|TRBV27
CAGGIGGRDQDIQYF
TGTGCCGGGGGGATCGGGGGCCGGGACCAAGACATTCAGTACTTC
>few|TRBD2|TRBJ2-1|TRBV27
CASRATGLAGGPDEQFF
TGTGCCAGCAGGGCGACCGGACTAGCGGGGGGGCCCGATGAGCAGTTCTTC
>.|TRBD2|TRBJ2-5|TRBV7-2
CASSDVAGGLQGETQYF
TGTGCCAGCAGCGACGTAGCGGGAGGGCTTCAAGGAGAGACCCAGTACTTC
>.|.|TRBJ1-4|TRBV11-3
CASTVNNEKLFF
TGTGCCAGCACCGTTAATAATGAAAAACTGTTTTTT
>.|.|TRBJ2-5|TRBV27
CASTNRGGDGDTQYF
TGTGCCAGCACCAACCGCGGCGGTGACGGAGACACCCAGTACTTC
>.|.|TRBJ2-5|TRBV4-2
CASGGEGGGDQETQYF
TGTGCCAGCGGGGGAGAAGGGGGAGGTGACCAAGAGACGCAGTACTTC
>.|.|TRBJ2-1|TRBV6-1
CASSEYVYRYNEQFF
TGTGCCAGCAGTGAATATGTTTACCGCTACAATGAGCAGTTCTTC
>.|.|TRBJ2-5|TRBV6-5
CASSYGQETQYF
TGTGCCAGCAGTTATGGGCAAGAGACCCAGTACTTC
>.|TRBD1|TRBJ2-5|TRBV28
CASSSPLDRGAVTQSF
TGTGCCAGCAGTTCACCTCTGGACAGGGGGGCCGTGACCCAGTCTTTC
>medium-sized|.|TRBJ1-2|TRBV7-2
CASSPREGNYGYTF
TGTGCCAGCAGCCCCCGAGAGGGGAACTATGGCTACACCTTC
>.|.|TRBJ2-1|TRBV15
CATSRDGGNNEQFF
TGTGCCACCAGCAGAGATGGGGGTAACAATGAGCAGTTCTTC